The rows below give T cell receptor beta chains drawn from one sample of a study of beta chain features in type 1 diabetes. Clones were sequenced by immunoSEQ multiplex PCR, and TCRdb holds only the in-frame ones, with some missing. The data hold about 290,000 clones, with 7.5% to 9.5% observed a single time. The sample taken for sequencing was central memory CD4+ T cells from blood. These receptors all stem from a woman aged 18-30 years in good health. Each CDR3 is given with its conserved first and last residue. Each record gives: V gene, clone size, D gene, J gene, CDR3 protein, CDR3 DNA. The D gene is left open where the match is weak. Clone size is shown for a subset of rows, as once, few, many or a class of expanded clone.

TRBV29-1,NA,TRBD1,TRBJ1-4,CSVLHTGAPDEKLFF,TGCAGCGTCTTGCACACAGGGGCGCCGGATGAAAAACTGTTTTTT
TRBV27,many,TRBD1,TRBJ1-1,CASTRDRGSTEAFF,TGTGCCAGCACCCGGGACAGAGGGTCCACTGAAGCTTTCTTT
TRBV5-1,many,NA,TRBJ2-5,CASSLGAQAAQETQYF,TGCGCCAGCAGCTTGGGAGCACAGGCAGCTCAAGAGACCCAGTACTTC
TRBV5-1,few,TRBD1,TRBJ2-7,CASSTWQGVTYEQYF,TGCGCCAGCAGCACTTGGCAGGGGGTAACCTACGAGCAGTACTTC
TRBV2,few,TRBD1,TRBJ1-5,CASSVRTGTNQPQHF,TGTGCCAGCAGTGTAAGGACAGGGACAAATCAGCCCCAGCATTTT
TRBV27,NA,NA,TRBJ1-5,CASSFSGPNQPQHF,TGTGCCAGCAGTTTTTCAGGACCTAATCAGCCCCAGCATTTT
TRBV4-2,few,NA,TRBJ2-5,CASSQATRGIGGETQYF,TGTGCCAGCAGCCAGGCTACTCGGGGCATCGGGGGTGAGACCCAGTACTTC
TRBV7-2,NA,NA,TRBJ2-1,CASSLSPNNEQFF,TGTGCCAGCAGCCTCTCGCCTAACAATGAGCAGTTCTTC
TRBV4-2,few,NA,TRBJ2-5,CASSQAETQYF,TGTGCCAGCAGCCAAGCAGAGACCCAGTACTTC
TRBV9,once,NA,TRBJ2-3,CASRDTQYF,TGTGCCAGCAGAGATACGCAGTATTTT
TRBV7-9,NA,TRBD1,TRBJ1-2,CASSSAGTGGLGYTF,TGTGCCAGCAGCTCCGCTGGGACAGGGGGCCTTGGCTACACCTTC
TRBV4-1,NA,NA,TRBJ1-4,CASSQGLPGRSSNEKLFF,TGCGCCAGCAGCCAAGGCCTCCCCGGACGGTCATCGAATGAAAAACTGTTTTTT
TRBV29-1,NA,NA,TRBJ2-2,CSVAVSGGTGELFF,TGCAGCGTTGCGGTCTCTGGGGGCACCGGGGAGCTGTTTTTT
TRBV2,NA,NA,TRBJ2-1,CASNVGTEYNEQFF,TGTGCCAGCAATGTCGGGACTGAGTACAATGAGCAGTTCTTC
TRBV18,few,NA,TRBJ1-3,CASSPIRGFLSGNTIYF,TGTGCCAGCTCACCAATCAGGGGATTCCTCTCTGGAAACACCATATATTTT
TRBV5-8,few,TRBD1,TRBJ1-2,CASRRDRGYGYTF,TGTGCCAGCAGAAGGGACAGGGGGTATGGCTACACCTTC
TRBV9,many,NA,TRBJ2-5,CASSVDWMETQYF,TGTGCCAGCAGCGTAGATTGGATGGAGACCCAGTACTTC
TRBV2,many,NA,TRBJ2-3,CASSVMRDTQYF,TGTGCCAGCAGTGTAATGCGGGATACGCAGTATTTT
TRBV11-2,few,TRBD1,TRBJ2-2,CASSLGQGRTGELFF,TGTGCCAGCAGCTTAGGACAGGGGAGGACCGGGGAGCTGTTTTTT
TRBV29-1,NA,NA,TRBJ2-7,CSGVVQGSRVEQYF,TGCAGCGGTGTGGTACAGGGCTCGAGGGTGGAGCAGTACTTC
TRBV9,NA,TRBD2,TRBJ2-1,CASSPRGGLYNEQFF,TGTGCCAGCAGCCCCCGCGGGGGGCTCTACAATGAGCAGTTCTTC
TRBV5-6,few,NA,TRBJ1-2,CASSLAGHGYTF,TGTGCCAGCAGCCTGGCGGGGCATGGCTACACCTTC
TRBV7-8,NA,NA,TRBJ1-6,CASSSPRGAGKSSPLHF,TGTGCCAGCAGCTCGCCGCGGGGAGCAGGGAAGAGTTCACCCCTCCACTTT
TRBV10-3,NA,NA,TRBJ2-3,CAISAGQGTDTQYF,TGTGCCATCAGCGCGGGGCAGGGCACAGATACGCAGTATTTT
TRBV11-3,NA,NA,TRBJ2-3,CASSLRQESDTQYF,TGTGCCAGCAGCCTCCGACAGGAGTCAGATACGCAGTATTTT
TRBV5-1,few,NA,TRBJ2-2,CASSLGTANTGELFF,TGCGCCAGCAGCTTGGGGACAGCGAACACCGGGGAGCTGTTTTTT
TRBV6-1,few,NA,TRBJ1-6,CASSERGNNSPLHF,TGTGCCAGCAGTGAACGGGGGAATAATTCACCCCTCCACTTT
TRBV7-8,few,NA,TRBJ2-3,CASSWRGGPDTQYF,TGTGCCAGCAGCTGGAGAGGGGGGCCAGATACGCAGTATTTT
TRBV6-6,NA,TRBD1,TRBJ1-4,CASSVGQEAEKLFF,TGTGCCAGCAGTGTAGGACAGGAGGCGGAAAAACTGTTTTTT
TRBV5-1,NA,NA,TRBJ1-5,CASSSLGGDQPQHF,TGCGCCAGCAGCTCGCTAGGGGGAGATCAGCCCCAGCATTTT
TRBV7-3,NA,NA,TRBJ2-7,CASSRGGGGTYEQYF,TGTGCCAGCAGCCGAGGGGGTGGCGGCACCTACGAGCAGTACTTC